The 16 T cell receptor beta chains below were found in one sample sequenced in a study of identical twins. Each CDR3 protein is one row after TCRdb ran MiXCR on the 5' RACE reads. The sample holds about 200,000 distinct CDR3 sequences; roughly 7.1% are singletons and the top ten take 13% to 15%. The same specimen was also included in a second study, on T cells expressing NK-cell markers.

Sample: CD8+ T cells sorted from blood. The receptor source for this set is a woman younger than 30 in good health.

This clonotype has more than one count but fewer than ten. The rearrangement joins TRBV6-1 to TRBJ2-5; 13 nucleotides agree with TRBD2. The CDR3 length is 17 residues. With V trimmed by 6 bases and J by 5 bases, 12 bases remained unmatched. Germline CDR1 reads MNHNS; CDR2 reads SASEGT. The CDR3 loop is CASSPLRLAGGSETQYF. DNA for the CDR3: TGTGCCAGCAGCCCTCTCCGACTAGCGGGGGGCTCGGAGACCCAGTACTTC.

The chain uses TRBV29-1 and TRBJ1-2, with TRBD1 matching 10 bases. The CDR3 is 13 residues long. Trimming took 5 bases from V and 4 from J; bases not matched to a gene: 4. Germline CDR1 reads SQVTM; CDR2 reads ANQGSEA. DNA of the CDR3: TGCAGCGTTCCGGACAGGGGGATCTATGGCTACACCTTC. The encoded protein is CSVPDRGIYGYTF.

The sample holds many counts of this clonotype. The chain has TRBV28 and TRBJ2-3; TRBD2 matches 7 bases. With 3 bases clipped from V and 1 base from J, the junction kept 4 bases outside the gene matches. The CDR3 loop spans 15 amino acids. Germline lookup yields CDR1 MDHEN and CDR2 SYDVKM. As DNA, the CDR3 is TGTGCCAGCAGTTTCACTAGCGCTGGCACAGATACGCAGTATTTT. Translation gives CASSFTSAGTDTQYF.

The chain recombines TRBV12-3 or TRBV12-4 with TRBJ2-7; 13 bases map to TRBD2. The CDR3 loop spans 14 amino acids. V trimming: 6 bases; J trimming: 3 bases; junction bases outside the gene matches: 2. The chain's CDR3 is CASRTSGRFYEQYF. The CDR3 coding sequence is TGTGCCAGCAGGACTAGCGGGAGGTTCTACGAGCAGTACTTC.

This clonotype turned up a few times. The V call is TRBV27, the J call TRBJ2-2, with 8 bases fitting TRBD2. The J segment lost 9 bases and the V segment lost 1 base, leaving 7 bases of the junction unmatched. CDR1 is MNHEY, CDR2 SMNVEV, per germline (reference sequence). This CDR3 contains 15 residues. The CDR3 sequence: CASSLYPGGTRELFF. As DNA, the CDR3 is TGTGCCAGCAGTTTATACCCGGGAGGGACCCGGGAGCTGTTTTTT.

In this sample, this clonotype turned up a few times. The chain joins TRBV9 to TRBJ2-1, with 13 nucleotides matching TRBD2. This CDR3 is built from 15 residues. V trimming: 4 bases; J trimming: 5 bases; junction bases outside the gene matches: 3. Per the germline V gene, CDR1 is SGDLS and CDR2 is YYNGEE. CDR3 DNA sequence: TGTGCCAGCAGCTGGACTAGCGGGAGCGACAATGAGCAGTTCTTC. Translation gives CASSWTSGSDNEQFF. Using reference TRBV9 and TRBJ2-1 for the parts outside the CDR3, the full variable domain is DSGVTQTPKHLITATGQRVTLRCSPRSGDLSVYWYQQSLDQGLQFLIQYYNGEERAKGNILERFSAQQFPDLHSELNLSSLELGDSALYFCASSWTSGSDNEQFFGPGTRLTVL.

At least ten counts were recorded for this clonotype. The V call is TRBV7-9, the J call TRBJ2-2; 11 bases match TRBD1. Germline CDR1 reads SEHNR; CDR2 reads FQNEAQ (reference sequence). The CDR3 loop spans 15 amino acids. The trim removed 5 bases at V and 7 bases at J, leaving 6 bases unmatched. For the CDR3, the DNA is TGTGCCAGCAGCCCAGGACAGGGGGCCTTCGGGGAGCTGTTTTTT. Amino acids: CASSPGQGAFGELFF.

The rearrangement uses TRBV5-6 and TRBJ1-2; tentative D call: TRBD1 (5 bases). Germline V gives CDR1 SGHDT, CDR2 YYEEEE. V was pared by 7 bases and J by 6 bases, with 16 bases between. The CDR3 consists of 13 residues. CDR3 nucleotides: TGTGCCAGCTTTGGGGGGACGGACGATGGCTACACCTTC. The encoded protein is CASFGGTDDGYTF.

The rearrangement uses TRBV7-9 and TRBJ1-2; D gene unclear. This CDR3 has 14 residues. CDR1 and CDR2 from the germline V gene are SEHNR and FQNEAQ (reference sequence). Trimming took 1 base from V and 2 from J, leaving 8 bases between them. The CDR3 sequence: CASSLGSRNYGYTF. The CDR3 DNA sequence: TGTGCCAGCAGCTTAGGGTCCAGGAACTATGGCTACACCTTC.

This clonotype showed up many times. J is TRBJ1-1 and V is TRBV9; D not resolved. The CDR3 length is 13 residues. Germline V lookup: CDR1 SGDLS, CDR2 YYNGEE. The V end lost 6 bases, the J end lost 1 base, and 10 bases lay between the germline ends. CDR3 residues: CASNLEGNTEAFF. CDR3 nucleotides: TGTGCCAGCAATCTGGAGGGGAACACTGAAGCTTTCTTT. The whole variable domain, remainder taken from reference TRBV9 and TRBJ1-1, is DSGVTQTPKHLITATGQRVTLRCSPRSGDLSVYWYQQSLDQGLQFLIQYYNGEERAKGNILERFSAQQFPDLHSELNLSSLELGDSALYFCASNLEGNTEAFFGQGTRLTVV.

The chain uses TRBV5-1 and TRBJ1-1; D gene unclear. The CDR3 covers 15 residues. Deletions cut 4 bases from V and 0 bases from J, with 13 bases between. CDR1 and CDR2 (germline): SGHRS, YFSETQ. The CDR3 loop reads CASSPLGLMNTEAFF. DNA of the CDR3: TGCGCCAGCAGCCCCCTGGGCCTCATGAACACTGAAGCTTTCTTT.

This chain links TRBV20-1 with TRBJ2-1, with 7 bases identical to TRBD2. Germline CDR1 reads DFQATT; CDR2 reads SNEGSKA (reference sequence). This CDR3 contains 15 residues. J was trimmed by 0 bases and V by 1 base; bases with no gene match: 3. CDR3 sequence reads: CSARVTGGSYNEQFF. In DNA, the CDR3 is TGCAGTGCTAGAGTAACGGGGGGCTCCTACAATGAGCAGTTCTTC.

The chain carries TRBV19 and TRBJ1-1; tentatively, D is TRBD1 (6 bases). Between the trimmed V and J ends, which lost 4 bases and 4 bases, there was a span of 22 bases. CDR1 is LNHDA, CDR2 SQIVND, per germline (reference sequence). The CDR3 is 17 amino acids. CDR3 protein: CASSKGVWDTGSTEAFF. The CDR3 DNA reads TGTGCCAGTAGTAAAGGCGTATGGGACACAGGCAGCACTGAAGCTTTCTTT.

The sample holds many counts of this clonotype. The chain is built from TRBV12-3 or TRBV12-4 and TRBJ2-7; TRBD1 might be the D (5 bases). This CDR3 spans 12 amino acids. V was pared by 4 bases and J by 3 bases, with 7 bases between. CDR3 nucleotides: TGTGCCAGCAGTTCGCAGGGCTACGAGCAGTACTTC. It yields the protein CASSSQGYEQYF.

This clonotype has a handful of counts. The chain couples TRBV12-3 or TRBV12-4 to TRBJ2-1, with 9 positions matching TRBD2. The CDR3 is made up of 17 amino acids. V dropped 6 bases and J dropped 8; count of bases not matched to a gene: 17. CDR3 nucleotide sequence: TGTGCCAGCAGCCAAGGGGGTAGCGGGGGACCTTACTATGAGCAGTTCTTC. This codes for CASSQGGSGGPYYEQFF.

This clonotype showed up many times. This chain uses TRBV27 with TRBJ2-7; D is perhaps TRBD2 (5 bases). The V and J ends lost 6 bases and 7 bases respectively, with 16 bases between them. Germline CDR1 reads MNHEY; CDR2 reads SMNVEV (reference sequence). The CDR3 is made up of 13 amino acids. CDR3: CASSFPGGSEQYF. DNA of the CDR3: TGTGCCAGCAGCTTCCCCGGCGGGTCTGAGCAGTACTTC.